A selection of T cell receptor beta chains follows, all from one sample in a study of shared clonotypes between healthy human individuals. The assay was immunoSEQ multiplex PCR, and TCRdb's table has in-frame clones only and misses some. The sample has about 2.2 million clones, 80% to 95% seen once. Sequencing was done on a sample of naive CD8+ T cells from PBMCs. The receptors stem from a man aged 18 to 29 in good health. Some clones in this sample may be carry-over from other donors' samples. CDR3s include the opening cysteine and the closing phenylalanine or tryptophan. D genes are given only for firm matches. Clone size is stated in some rows and not others, as once, few, many or a class when expanded.

j_call v_call d_call clone_size cdr3_aa cdr3_nt
TRBJ2-7 TRBV9 TRBD2 once CASSVAPTAGVNEQYF TGTGCCAGCAGCGTAGCGCCCACGGCGGGAGTTAACGAGCAGTACTTC
TRBJ2-7 TRBV11-3 - - CASSLTDREGYEQYF TGTGCCAGCAGCTTAACGGACAGGGAGGGTTACGAGCAGTACTTC
TRBJ2-7 TRBV4-3 TRBD2 - CASSQDGGRYEQYF TGCGCCAGCAGCCAAGATGGCGGGAGGTACGAGCAGTACTTC
TRBJ1-3 TRBV4-1 - once CASSQSGRANSGNTIYF TGCGCCAGCAGCCAAAGCGGCCGGGCCAACTCTGGAAACACCATATATTTT
TRBJ1-1 TRBV11-1 - - CASTLSHGGSEAFF TGTGCCAGCACCCTCTCCCATGGGGGTTCTGAAGCTTTCTTT
TRBJ2-7 TRBV19 - - CASSFRPDYEQYF TGTGCCAGTAGTTTCCGACCTGATTACGAGCAGTACTTC
TRBJ2-1 TRBV19 TRBD1 - CASSTGTGASDEQFF TGTGCCAGTAGTACCGGGACAGGGGCGTCAGATGAGCAGTTCTTC
TRBJ1-2 TRBV6-1 TRBD1 - CASSASRGRTSGYTF TGTGCCAGCAGTGCCTCCAGGGGGCGGACGAGTGGCTACACCTTC
TRBJ2-7 TRBV28 - - CASSYDGTYEQYF TGTGCCAGCAGTTACGACGGAACCTACGAGCAGTACTTC
TRBJ2-7 TRBV27 - - CASSLTGVSSYEQYF TGTGCCAGCAGTCTCACAGGCGTTAGCTCCTACGAGCAGTACTTC
TRBJ2-2 TRBV25-1 - - CASSESGGTGELFF TGTGCCAGCAGTGAATCTGGAGGCACCGGGGAGCTGTTTTTT
TRBJ1-5 TRBV19 - - CASSNTAYSNQPQHF TGTGCCAGTAGTAATACAGCCTATAGCAATCAGCCCCAGCATTTT
TRBJ2-1 TRBV9 TRBD2 - CASSVVGLAEGYNEQFF TGTGCCAGCAGCGTAGTTGGTCTAGCGGAGGGGTACAATGAGCAGTTCTTC
TRBJ2-4 TRBV7-9 - - CASSKMLENYIQYF TGTGCCAGCAGCAAGATGCTGGAGAATTACATTCAGTACTTC
TRBJ2-3 TRBV9 TRBD2 - CASSSSGGTDTQYF TGTGCCAGCAGCTCTAGCGGGGGCACAGATACGCAGTATTTT
TRBJ1-4 TRBV7-7 - - CASATNLGEKLFF TGTGCCAGCGCCACAAACTTGGGGGAAAAACTGTTTTTT
TRBJ2-7 TRBV7-9 - few CASSHLAYEQYF TGTGCCAGCAGTCATCTAGCCTACGAGCAGTACTTC
TRBJ2-7 TRBV6-5 TRBD2 - CASSPLAGGMNEQYF TGTGCCAGCAGCCCACTAGCGGGAGGCATGAACGAGCAGTACTTC
TRBJ2-7 TRBV21-1 - - CASSAELDGLVYEQYF TGTGCCAGCAGCGCCGAGCTTGATGGACTAGTATACGAGCAGTACTTC
TRBJ1-2 TRBV27 - - CASSPTDRSYYGYTF TGTGCCAGCAGCCCCACGGACAGAAGTTACTATGGCTACACCTTC
TRBJ2-1 TRBV7-9 TRBD1 - CASSSDRGSYNEQFF TGTGCCAGCAGCTCGGACAGGGGTTCCTACAATGAGCAGTTCTTC
TRBJ1-5 TRBV6-1 - - CASSEEVYRTYQPQHF TGTGCCAGCAGTGAAGAAGTTTACAGGACTTATCAGCCCCAGCATTTT
TRBJ2-7 TRBV7-8 TRBD2 - CASTSMGSGRTYEQYF TGTGCCAGCACCTCTATGGGTAGCGGGAGAACCTACGAGCAGTACTTC
TRBJ1-2 TRBV13 - - CASSLEGRGIGGYTF TGTGCCAGCAGCTTAGAAGGCAGGGGAATAGGCGGCTACACCTTC
TRBJ1-5 TRBV28 - - CASSSPGVRGNQPQHF TGTGCCAGCAGCTCTCCCGGGGTGAGAGGGAATCAGCCCCAGCATTTT
TRBJ2-1 TRBV27 - few CASSLSPGSSYNEQFF TGTGCCAGCAGTTTATCGCCCGGGAGCTCCTACAATGAGCAGTTCTTC
TRBJ2-3 TRBV5-5 TRBD1 - CASSRDRHSSTDTQYF TGTGCCAGCAGCCGGGACAGGCACTCTAGCACAGATACGCAGTATTTT
TRBJ2-5 TRBV5-1 - - CASSFIPEETQYF TGCGCCAGCAGCTTTATCCCAGAAGAGACCCAGTACTTC
TRBJ1-5 TRBV6-1 - - CASSPPRESNQPQHF TGTGCCAGCAGCCCCCCCAGGGAGAGCAATCAGCCCCAGCATTTT
TRBJ2-2 TRBV7-9 - once CASSSTTEGPNTGELFF TGTGCCAGCAGCTCTACGACCGAGGGACCCAACACCGGGGAGCTGTTTTTT
TRBJ2-5 TRBV5-5 TRBD2 - CASYQREGQETQYF TGTGCCAGCTACCAGCGGGAGGGCCAAGAGACCCAGTACTTC
TRBJ2-1 TRBV9 - - CASSGGPQLGVNEQFF TGTGCCAGCAGCGGTGGGCCCCAACTCGGGGTCAATGAGCAGTTCTTC
TRBJ2-7 TRBV6-5 TRBD2 once CASSYSLSGSIHEQYF TGTGCCAGCAGTTACTCCCTCAGCGGGAGTATCCACGAGCAGTACTTC
TRBJ1-4 TRBV7-6 - once CASSSGSRGGRELFF TGTGCCAGCAGCTCCGGAAGTAGAGGGGGAAGAGAACTGTTTTTT
TRBJ1-5 TRBV19 - - CASSGQPNQPQHF TGTGCCAGTAGTGGGCAGCCGAATCAGCCCCAGCATTTT
TRBJ2-3 TRBV7-9 TRBD1 - CASSPPGQSLLKYADTQYF TGTGCCAGCAGCCCCCCGGGACAGTCCCTTCTTAAGTACGCCGATACGCAGTATTTT
TRBJ1-3 TRBV9 - - CASSVDGSSGNTIYF TGTGCCAGCAGCGTAGATGGCAGCTCTGGAAACACCATATATTTT
TRBJ2-7 TRBV30 - - CAWRDMGTYEQYF TGTGCCTGGAGGGACATGGGGACCTACGAGCAGTACTTC
TRBJ2-2 TRBV7-2 - - CASSSLIRVTPGNTGELFF TGTGCCAGCAGCTCACTAATCCGGGTGACCCCGGGGAACACCGGGGAGCTGTTTTTT
TRBJ1-3 TRBV27 TRBD1 - CASSSSRDSSGNTIYF TGTGCCAGCAGTTCTTCAAGGGACAGCTCTGGAAACACCATATATTTT
TRBJ2-5 TRBV2 TRBD2 - CASRGGRARETQYF TGTGCCAGCAGGGGCGGGAGGGCCAGGGAGACCCAGTACTTC
TRBJ2-7 TRBV5-8 - - CASSFAPYEQYF TGTGCCAGCAGCTTTGCCCCCTACGAGCAGTACTTC